The clone carrying this T cell receptor (beta chain) was counted once. Its antigen is unknown. The sample originates from a study of cytomegalovirus exposure and HLA in healthy donors. Overall study: Earlier sequencing of about 179 million T cells yielded around 100 million unique TCR beta sequences. Study-level results: For most subjects, TCR beta sequences were reported to predict HLA-A and HLA-B alleles with accuracy. An analysis that came later showed most CMV-associated TCR beta chains appearing HLA-restricted.

PCR amplification relied on 60 Vbeta primers (plus 13 Jbeta primers). The repertoire was sequenced with immunoSEQ multiplex PCR; TCRdb's copy has only in-frame clones and lacks some. The repertoire holds under 150,000 clones, with 70% to 80% as singletons. This CDR3 contains 14 residues. V was clipped by 1 base and J by 5 bases; unmatched bases: 2. Germline V gene lookup returns CDR1 SEHNR and CDR2 FQNEAQ (reference sequence). The donors were healthy bone marrow donors. This receptor was obtained from a man aged 25-45 years in good health and CMV-seronegative. The V gene is TRBV7-9, the J gene TRBJ1-5; 7 positions agree with TRBD1. Input material: PBMCs. In nucleotides, the CDR3 is TGTGCCAGCAGCTTAGGGACAGGATATCAGCCCCAGCATTTT. Its protein product is CASSLGTGYQPQHF.